This T cell receptor beta chain was sequenced for a study of cytomegalovirus exposure and HLA in healthy donors. Method: immunoSEQ multiplex PCR; TCRdb's copy keeps in-frame clones and lacks some. The sample comprises about 160,000 clones, approximately 87% of which are singletons, and under 7% rests with the top ten. Remarks on this clone: The antigen is unknown.

General observations from the study: The authors enumerated 150 to 200 TCR beta chains as linked to cytomegalovirus. While the bulk of TCR sequences proved rare, some public TCRs turned up in many donors. Reports indicated that the classifier achieved high specificity and sensitivity in diagnosing cytomegalovirus status.

This receptor was taken from a woman in her twenties or thirties in good health and CMV-seronegative. Specimen: PBMCs.

DNA for the CDR3: TGCGCCAGCAGCGCGGGACAGAACACAGATACGCAGTATTTT. It translates to CASSAGQNTDTQYF. This chain connects TRBV5-1 to TRBJ2-3, with a possible D match to TRBD1 (7 bases). Trimming removed 4 bases at V and 2 bases at J, with 11 bases between. CDR3 size: 14 residues. Germline V gene data show CDR1 as SGHRS and CDR2 as YFSETQ.